This T cell receptor beta chain was captured in a study of coeliac disease. Overall study: Each coeliac patient was active, refractory type I, or diet-controlled.

Each fraction contributed one roughly 500,000-cell aliquot for sequencing. Trimming took 3 bases from V and 0 from J, leaving 12 bases between them. The CDR3 is made up of 15 amino acids. The germline V gene has CDR1 MNHEY and CDR2 SMNVEV (reference sequence). General observations from the study: Control samples showed higher TRB and TRG clonality than intraepithelial and lamina propria samples in active celiac disease. The authors considered this approach unsuitable for unbiased detection of gliadin-specific T cells. Largely private TRB repertoires meant most sequences were sample-unique.

The assay was immunoSEQ multiplex PCR, and TCRdb's table has in-frame clones only and misses some. The data show more than 3,500 clones, about 56% seen once. In this sample, this clone turned up a few times. What it binds is not known. The TCR comes from a man between 65 and 85 years old with active celiac disease. V is TRBV27 and J is TRBJ2-7; possible D gene TRBD1, 6 bases. Material: intraepithelial lymphocytes from the gut. The DNA for the CDR3 is TGTGCCAGCAGTTTGGTACAGGGCAACTCCTACGAGCAGTACTTC. Translating it yields CASSLVQGNSYEQYF.